This T cell receptor beta chain was sequenced for a study of blood T cell repertoires in COVID-19. Germline loops: CDR1 LNHDA, CDR2 SQIVND (reference sequence). Trimming stripped 4 bases from V and 1 base from J, with 7 bases between. The CDR3 has 13 residues. Those who participated ranged in age from roughly 18 to 90 years and resided in roughly 26 US areas. Cohort placement rested on clinical history that participants reported themselves. Recovery meant two consecutive negative NP/OP PCR tests, professional clearance, or resolved symptoms. Profiled with immunoSEQ multiplex PCR; TCRdb holds only in-frame clones, not every one. The sample lists about 300,000 clones; about 85% were seen once.

Sequences were obtained from PBMCs or T cells enriched from blood (not recorded which). This clonotype originated in a woman in her 30s who had recovered from COVID-19. This chain uses TRBV19 with TRBJ1-1; no firm D call. CDR3 DNA: TGTGCCAGTAGTAGATTAGCGAACACTGAAGCTTTCTTT. Translated, it gives CASSRLANTEAFF.